The 28 T cell receptor beta chains given below trace back to one sample, sequenced in a study of cytomegalovirus exposure and HLA in healthy donors. PCR employed 60 Vbeta and 13 Jbeta primers. The table came from immunoSEQ multiplex PCR; TCRdb's copy has only in-frame clones and leaves some out. This table holds about 140,000 clones, roughly 81% found once. Sequenced input: PBMCs. These TCRs come from a female donor in good health and CMV-seronegative.

The gene calls are TRBV7-6 and TRBJ2-2; D uncertain. The germline V and J ends were trimmed by 5 bases and 6 bases, with 16 bases remaining between them. CDR3 size: 15 residues. Germline V lookup: CDR1 SGHVS, CDR2 FNYEAQ. This CDR3 is CASSPLVSQAGELFF. The CDR3 bases are TGTGCCAGCAGCCCCCTAGTAAGTCAAGCCGGGGAGCTGTTTTTT.

The chain links TRBV7-9 to TRBJ1-1, with TRBD1 matching 7 bases. The CDR3 has 15 residues. The junction had 9 bases not matched to a gene; V was cut back by 1 base and J by 7 bases. Germline CDR1 and CDR2: SEHNR and FQNEAQ (reference sequence). CDR3 coding DNA: TGTGCCAGCAGCTTAGATGAGGGGGCGCAGGTTGAAGCTTTCTTT. Protein sequence: CASSLDEGAQVEAFF.

The chain joins TRBV6-1 to TRBJ2-7, with D perhaps TRBD2 (6 bases). Germline V gene sequence: CDR1 MNHNS, CDR2 SASEGT. V shed 5 bases and J shed 2 bases, with 16 bases lying between them. This CDR3 contains 15 residues. CDR3 DNA sequence: TGTGCCAGCAGTCCCAGACCCGGGGGACCCTACGAGCAGTACTTC. Encoded protein: CASSPRPGGPYEQYF.

With regard to this clone: The junction and the germline gene differ at one end; a read error may be behind it. The chain has TRBV7-9 and TRBJ1-4, with 10 bases aligning to TRBD1. CDR3 length: 16 residues. Per germline, CDR1 SEHNR and CDR2 FQNEAQ (reference sequence). DNA of the CDR3: TGTTCCAGCAGCTTAGACAGGGGGCTAGAAAGTGAAAAACTGTTTTTT. Translation gives CSSSLDRGLESEKLFF.

The chain combines TRBV2 with TRBJ2-7, with D hard to call. Trimming removed 8 bases at V and 0 bases at J, with 11 bases between. CDR3 length equals 13 residues. CDR1 SNHLY and CDR2 FYNNEI come from the germline V gene. The CDR3 DNA reads TGTGCCAGCTTTCACAGACCCTCCTACGAGCAGTACTTC. Its translation is CASFHRPSYEQYF.

The gene calls are TRBV19 and TRBJ2-1; the D gene is possibly TRBD2 (5 bases). CDR3 length: 13 amino acids. In germline, CDR1 is LNHDA, CDR2 SQIVND (reference sequence). Deletions cut 0 bases from V and 8 bases from J, with 8 bases between. CDR3 sequence: CASSIDWRHEQFF. In DNA, the CDR3 is TGTGCCAGTAGTATAGATTGGAGGCATGAGCAGTTCTTC. Drawing the rest from reference TRBV19 and TRBJ2-1, the complete variable domain is DGGITQSPKYLFRKEGQNVTLSCEQNLNHDAMYWYRQDPGQGLRLIYYSQIVNDFQKGDIAEGYSVSREKKESFPLTVTSAQKNPTAFYLCASSIDWRHEQFFGPGTRLTVL.

V gene TRBV6-4 combines with J gene TRBJ1-2; a possible D gene is TRBD1 (5 bases). The CDR3 spans 15 residues. With 1 base removed from V and 8 bases from J, the gap between germline ends came to 17 bases. Germline CDR1 and CDR2: MRHNA and SNTAGT. The CDR3 sequence: CASSDWRQSPGGYTF. CDR3 bases: TGTGCCAGCAGTGACTGGAGACAGTCACCTGGGGGCTACACCTTC.

The chain combines TRBV19 with TRBJ1-2, with D uncertain. The CDR3 length is 15 residues. V was cut by 0 bases and J by 8 bases, with 16 bases left in between. Germline values: CDR1 LNHDA, CDR2 SQIVND (reference sequence). This CDR3 reads CASSIDHAVREGYTF. CDR3 DNA sequence: TGTGCCAGTAGTATAGATCACGCCGTGCGGGAAGGCTACACCTTC. Based on the CDR3 plus reference TRBV19 and TRBJ1-2, the full variable domain is DGGITQSPKYLFRKEGQNVTLSCEQNLNHDAMYWYRQDPGQGLRLIYYSQIVNDFQKGDIAEGYSVSREKKESFPLTVTSAQKNPTAFYLCASSIDHAVREGYTFGSGTRLTVV.

This clone has only one observation. The genes are TRBV13 and TRBJ2-3; TRBD2 matches 9 bases. The CDR3 runs to 15 residues. Germline lookup yields CDR1 PRHDT and CDR2 FYEKMQ (reference sequence). V lost 6 bases, J lost 4 bases, and 8 bases stayed unmatched. The chain's CDR3 is CASRVSGSRADTQYF. The CDR3, as DNA: TGTGCCAGCAGAGTTAGCGGGAGTAGGGCAGATACGCAGTATTTT.

This chain joins TRBV6-1 and TRBJ2-7, with 9 bases matching TRBD1. CDR1 and CDR2 from the germline V gene are MNHNS and SASEGT. V was pared by 4 bases and J by 7 bases, with 11 bases of the junction left unmatched. The CDR3 has 15 residues. The CDR3 DNA sequence: TGTGCCAGCAGTGCTCGGACAGGGGCCCTGGGGGAGCAGTACTTC. Its translation: CASSARTGALGEQYF.

About this clone: The germline gene is not matched at one end of the junction; a read error may be the cause. CDR3 coding DNA: TGTGCCAGCAATGGGGGTTTCCCGGTTAGGGCCGGGGGGCTGTTTTTT. This encodes CASNGGFPVRAGGLFF. The V gene is TRBV6-6, the J gene TRBJ2-2; D may be TRBD2 (6 bases). Germline loops: CDR1 MNHNY, CDR2 SVGAGI (reference sequence). The CDR3 length is 16 residues.

The chain links TRBV7-3 to TRBJ2-5; tentatively, D is TRBD1 (6 bases). The ends were cut back, 1 base at V and 4 bases at J, with 7 bases in the middle. The CDR3 has 13 amino acids. Germline CDR1 is SGHTA and CDR2 is FQGTGA. In DNA form, the CDR3 reads TGTGCCAGCAGCTTAAGGGGGCGAGAGACCCAGTACTTC. Its translation: CASSLRGRETQYF.

The gene calls are TRBV6-5 and TRBJ2-5; maybe TRBD2 (6 bases). The CDR3 sequence is 14 residues long. CDR1 MNHEY and CDR2 SVGAGI come from the germline V gene. V shed 6 bases and J shed 2 bases, with 13 bases lying between them. In DNA form, the CDR3 reads TGTGCCAGCAGGGGACTGACAGCGCAAGAGACCCAGTACTTC. As protein: CASRGLTAQETQYF.

The V and J genes are TRBV19 and TRBJ1-5, with 8 bases aligning to TRBD1. The CDR3 spans 15 residues. V lost 7 bases to trimming and J lost 0 bases; unmatched junction nucleotides: 5. In germline, CDR1 is LNHDA, CDR2 SQIVND (reference sequence). The CDR3 DNA reads TGTGCCAGTACCACGACAGGGGTTAGCAATCAGCCCCAGCATTTT. Its translation is CASTTTGVSNQPQHF.

CDR3: CASSPSGQASPLHF. In DNA, the CDR3 is TGTGCCAGCAGTCCCTCTGGACAGGCATCACCCCTCCACTTT. The chain links TRBV6-5 to TRBJ1-6; 7 positions match TRBD1. The CDR3 has 14 amino acids. Germline CDR1 reads MNHEY; CDR2 reads SVGAGI. Germline trimming cut 5 bases from V and 10 bases from J; bases unmatched to any gene: 8.

The rearrangement uses TRBV7-3 and TRBJ1-2, with D possibly matching TRBD1 (5 bases). Trimming left V 5 bases short and J 1 base short, with 14 bases between. There are 15 residues in the CDR3. Per germline, CDR1 SGHTA and CDR2 FQGTGA. Written as DNA, the CDR3 is TGTGCCAGCAGCCGAAGTGACAGAAGTAACTATGGCTACACCTTC. Its protein product is CASSRSDRSNYGYTF.

The V and J genes are TRBV11-3 and TRBJ1-5; 7 nucleotides line up with TRBD1. Germline-derived CDR1 and CDR2 are SGHNT and YENEEA. CDR3 size: 20 residues. V lost 2 bases, J lost 0 bases, and 16 bases stayed unmatched. In DNA, the CDR3 is TGTGCCAGCAGCTTAAGAAGAACCGGGACAGCCATCTATAGCAATCAGCCCCAGCATTTT. Its translation is CASSLRRTGTAIYSNQPQHF.

The chain carries TRBV5-1 and TRBJ1-2; 7 bases are a match to TRBD1. V trimming: 4 bases; J trimming: 9 bases; junction bases outside the gene matches: 6. Germline lookup yields CDR1 SGHRS and CDR2 YFSETQ. The CDR3 contains 12 residues. CDR3: CASSRDSNRYTF. CDR3 bases: TGCGCCAGCAGCCGGGACAGCAATCGCTACACCTTC.

This clone was detected only a few times. V and J are TRBV6-1 and TRBJ2-5; D remains ambiguous. The J call could be wrong; TRBJ2-7 is a better fit for the DNA end. There are 14 residues in the CDR3. Germline assignment: CDR1 MNHNS and CDR2 SASEGT. The CDR3 DNA reads TGTGCCAGCAGTGAAGGGGCCTTTTCCTACGAGCAGTACTTC. Translation: CASSEGAFSYEQYF.

The gene calls are TRBV27 and TRBJ2-7, with TRBD1 identical over 8 bases. The ends lost 4 bases at V and 3 bases at J; junction bases unmatched: 5. The CDR3 has 14 residues. CDR1 and CDR2 (germline): MNHEY, SMNVEV (reference sequence). This CDR3 reads CASSWRDRYYEQYF. DNA of the CDR3: TGTGCCAGCAGTTGGCGGGACAGGTACTACGAGCAGTACTTC.

Here the CDR3 DNA reads TGTGCCAGTAGTATCTGGCTCAGGGACAGACCGAACACCGGGGAGCTGTTTTTT. Protein product: CASSIWLRDRPNTGELFF. The gene calls are TRBV19 and TRBJ2-2; 7 nucleotides align to TRBD1. V lost 3 bases, J lost 0 bases, and 10 bases stayed unmatched. Germline V lookup: CDR1 LNHDA, CDR2 SQIVND (reference sequence). The CDR3 sequence is 18 residues long.

The V gene is TRBV23-1, the J gene TRBJ2-5; 7 bases match TRBD1. TRBV23-1 carries the ORF label, with uncertain function. J was trimmed by 2 bases and V by 4 bases; bases with no gene match: 13. The CDR3 is 17 residues long. CDR3 loop: CASSLGTCTGVQETQYF. CDR3 in DNA: TGCGCCAGCAGTCTAGGAACGTGTACAGGGGTACAAGAGACCCAGTACTTC.

This clone has just a few counts. The CDR3 sequence is CASSLQGAWGQPQHF. In DNA, the CDR3 is TGTGCCAGCAGCTTGCAGGGGGCGTGGGGTCAGCCCCAGCATTTT. The chain carries TRBV5-6 and TRBJ1-5; 8 bases line up with TRBD1. CDR1 is SGHDT and CDR2 is YYEEEE in the germline V gene. CDR3 size: 15 residues. The V and J ends lost 1 base and 6 bases, in that order; junction bases with no gene match: 6.

V is TRBV27 and J is TRBJ2-1, with TRBD1 matching 8 bases. CDR1 and CDR2 (germline): MNHEY, SMNVEV (reference sequence). The ends lost 1 base at V and 9 bases at J; junction bases unmatched: 14. This CDR3 is built from 17 residues. The CDR3 here is CASSLFRQGKGAGEQFF. The DNA for the CDR3 is TGTGCCAGCAGTTTATTCCGACAGGGGAAGGGGGCGGGTGAGCAGTTCTTC.

This rearrangement joins TRBV5-6 to TRBJ1-1; tentatively, D is TRBD1 (6 bases). Germline values: CDR1 SGHDT, CDR2 YYEEEE. V was clipped by 0 bases and J by 5 bases, with 17 bases between them. This CDR3 region has 16 residues. CDR3 sequence (DNA): TGTGCCAGCAGCTTGGGTGGGGGCAGGGCAAAGACTGAAGCTTTCTTT. Translating it yields CASSLGGGRAKTEAFF. Supplemented by reference TRBV5-6 and TRBJ1-1, the full variable domain reads DAGVTQSPTHLIKTRGQQVTLRCSPKSGHDTVSWYQQALGQGPQFIFQYYEEEERQRGNFPDRFSGHQFPNYSSELNVNALLLGDSALYLCASSLGGGRAKTEAFFGQGTRLTVV.

V and J are TRBV7-9 and TRBJ1-4; TRBD1 matches at 7 bases. V shed 4 bases and J 7 bases; nucleotides not matched to a gene: 9. The CDR3 has 15 residues. In germline, CDR1 is SEHNR, CDR2 FQNEAQ (reference sequence). The CDR3 sequence is CASSWIPGQVEKLFF. The CDR3 DNA sequence: TGTGCCAGCAGCTGGATACCTGGACAGGTTGAAAAACTGTTTTTT.

The chain links TRBV6-6 to TRBJ1-1; D gene ambiguous. Trimming took off 2 bases at V and 12 bases at J, with 16 bases between the two ends. The germline V gene encodes CDR1 MNHNY and CDR2 SVGAGI (reference sequence). This CDR3 contains 13 residues. CDR3 amino acids: CASSYGLSWVSFF. In DNA form, the CDR3 reads TGTGCCAGCAGTTACGGTCTTAGCTGGGTATCTTTCTTT.

V gene TRBV7-9 combines with J gene TRBJ2-1; 7 bases are shared with TRBD2. Germline trimming cut 5 bases from V and 3 bases from J; bases unmatched to any gene: 13. Germline CDR1 is SEHNR and CDR2 is FQNEAQ (reference sequence). This CDR3 spans 17 amino acids. CDR3 nucleotides: TGTGCCAGCAGCCTCCCCCAAAGCGGGGCCAGCTACAATGAGCAGTTCTTC. Its translation: CASSLPQSGASYNEQFF.